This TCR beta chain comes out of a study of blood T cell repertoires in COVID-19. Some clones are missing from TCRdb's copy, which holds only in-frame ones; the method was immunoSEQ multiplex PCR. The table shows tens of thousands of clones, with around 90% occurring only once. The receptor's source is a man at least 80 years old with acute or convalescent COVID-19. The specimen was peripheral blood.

This chain's CDR3 is CASSLSGGNTIYF. As DNA, the CDR3 is TGTGCCAGCAGCTTGTCCGGTGGAAACACCATATATTTT. The chain combines TRBV11-2 with TRBJ1-3; D not resolved. The CDR3 runs 13 residues. The germline V gene encodes CDR1 SGHAT and CDR2 FQNNGV. Trimming pared 3 bases from V and 3 bases from J, leaving 6 bases between. The full variable domain, its missing parts supplied by reference TRBV11-2 and TRBJ1-3, is EAGVAQSPRYKIIEKRQSVAFWCNPISGHATLYWYQQILGQGPKLLIQFQNNGVVDDSQLPKDRFSAERLKGVDSTLKIQPAKLEDSAVYLCASSLSGGNTIYFGEGSWLTVV.